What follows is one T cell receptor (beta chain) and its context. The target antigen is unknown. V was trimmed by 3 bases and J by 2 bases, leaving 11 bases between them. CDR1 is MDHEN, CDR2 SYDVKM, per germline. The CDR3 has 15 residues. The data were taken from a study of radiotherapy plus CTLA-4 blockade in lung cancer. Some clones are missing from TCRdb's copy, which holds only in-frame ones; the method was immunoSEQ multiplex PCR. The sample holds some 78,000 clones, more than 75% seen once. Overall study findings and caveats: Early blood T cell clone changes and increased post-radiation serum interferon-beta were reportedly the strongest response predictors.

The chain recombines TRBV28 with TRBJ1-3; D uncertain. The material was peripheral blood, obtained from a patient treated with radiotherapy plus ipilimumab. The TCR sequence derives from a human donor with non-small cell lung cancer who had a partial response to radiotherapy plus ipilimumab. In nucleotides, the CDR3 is TGTGCCAGCAGTTTGGGTCTGCTAGCTGGAAACACCATATATTTT. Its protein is CASSLGLLAGNTIYF.